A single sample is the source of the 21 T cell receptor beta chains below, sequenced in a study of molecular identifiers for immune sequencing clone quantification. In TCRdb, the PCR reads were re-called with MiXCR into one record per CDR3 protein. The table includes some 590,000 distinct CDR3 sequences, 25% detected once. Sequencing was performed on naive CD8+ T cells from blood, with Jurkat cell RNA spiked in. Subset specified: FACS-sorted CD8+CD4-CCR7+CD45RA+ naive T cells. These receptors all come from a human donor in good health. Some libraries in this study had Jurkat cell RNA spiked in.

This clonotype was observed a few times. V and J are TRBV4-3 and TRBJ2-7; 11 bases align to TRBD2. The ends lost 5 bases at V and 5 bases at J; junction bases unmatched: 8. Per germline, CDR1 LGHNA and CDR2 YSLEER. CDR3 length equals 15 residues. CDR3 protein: CASSRGLAGVHEQYF. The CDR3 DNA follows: TGCGCCAGCAGCAGAGGACTAGCGGGCGTCCACGAGCAGTACTTC.

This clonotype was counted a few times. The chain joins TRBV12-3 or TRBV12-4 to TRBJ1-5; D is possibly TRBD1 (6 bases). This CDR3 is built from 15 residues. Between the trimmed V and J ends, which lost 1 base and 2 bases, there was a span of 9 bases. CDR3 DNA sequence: TGTGCCAGCAGTTTAGGGGACAATGGCAATCAGCCCCAGCATTTT. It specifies CASSLGDNGNQPQHF.

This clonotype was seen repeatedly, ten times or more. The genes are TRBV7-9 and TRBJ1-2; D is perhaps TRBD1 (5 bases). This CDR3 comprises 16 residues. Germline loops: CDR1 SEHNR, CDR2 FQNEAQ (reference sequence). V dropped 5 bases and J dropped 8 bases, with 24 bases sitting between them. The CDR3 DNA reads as TGTGCCAGCAGCCCCCCTAGTGCACAGGTCAGCAAAGGCTACACCTTC. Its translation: CASSPPSAQVSKGYTF.

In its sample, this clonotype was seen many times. The CDR3 sequence is CASSLSDNDLIRGEAFF. For the CDR3, the DNA is TGTGCCAGCAGTTTATCTGACAACGACTTGATCCGGGGTGAAGCTTTCTTT. V is TRBV12-3 or TRBV12-4 and J is TRBJ1-1; no firm D call. Deletions cut 2 bases from V and 7 bases from J, with 23 bases between. There are 17 residues in the CDR3.

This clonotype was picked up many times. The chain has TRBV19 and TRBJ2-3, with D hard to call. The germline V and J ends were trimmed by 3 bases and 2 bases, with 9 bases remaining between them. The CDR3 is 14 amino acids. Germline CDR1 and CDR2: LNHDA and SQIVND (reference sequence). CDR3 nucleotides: TGTGCCAGTAGTATCTGGACGGACACAGATACGCAGTATTTT. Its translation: CASSIWTDTDTQYF.

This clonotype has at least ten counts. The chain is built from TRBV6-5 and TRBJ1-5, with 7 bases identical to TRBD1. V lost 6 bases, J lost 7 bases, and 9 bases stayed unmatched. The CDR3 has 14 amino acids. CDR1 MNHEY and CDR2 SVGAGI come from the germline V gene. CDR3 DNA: TGTGCCAGCAGATTACGACAGGGCCGCCAGCCCCAGCATTTT. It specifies CASRLRQGRQPQHF.

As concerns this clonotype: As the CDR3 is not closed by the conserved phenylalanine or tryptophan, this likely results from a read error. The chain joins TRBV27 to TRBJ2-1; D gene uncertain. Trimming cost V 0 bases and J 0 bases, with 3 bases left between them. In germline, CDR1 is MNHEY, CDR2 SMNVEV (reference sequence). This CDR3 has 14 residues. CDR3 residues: CASSLSGSYNEQFL. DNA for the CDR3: TGTGCCAGCAGTTTATCCGGCTCCTACAATGAGCAGTTCCTC.

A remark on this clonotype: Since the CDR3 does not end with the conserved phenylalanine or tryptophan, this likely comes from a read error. The CDR3 nucleotides read TGTGCCAGCAGTCATAGACAGGGCTCCTACGAGCAGTACTCC. Translation gives CASSHRQGSYEQYS. The rearrangement uses TRBV27 and TRBJ2-7; 7 bases are shared with TRBD1. The CDR3 extends over 14 amino acids. CDR1 and CDR2 (germline): MNHEY, SMNVEV (reference sequence). Trimming removed 5 bases from V and 0 bases from J; junction bases left unmatched: 4.

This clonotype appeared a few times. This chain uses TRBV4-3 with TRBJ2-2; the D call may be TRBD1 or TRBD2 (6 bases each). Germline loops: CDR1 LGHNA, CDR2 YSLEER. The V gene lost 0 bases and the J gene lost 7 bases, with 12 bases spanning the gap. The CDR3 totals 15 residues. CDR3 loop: CASSQEGGFGGELFF. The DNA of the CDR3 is TGCGCCAGCAGCCAAGAAGGGGGGTTTGGCGGGGAGCTGTTTTTT.

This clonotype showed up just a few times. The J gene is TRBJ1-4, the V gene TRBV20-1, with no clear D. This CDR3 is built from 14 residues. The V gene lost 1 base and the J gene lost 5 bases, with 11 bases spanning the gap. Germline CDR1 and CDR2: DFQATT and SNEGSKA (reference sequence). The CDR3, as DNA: TGCAGTGCTAGAGGGCCGAGTCTCAATGAAAAACTGTTTTTT. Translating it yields CSARGPSLNEKLFF.

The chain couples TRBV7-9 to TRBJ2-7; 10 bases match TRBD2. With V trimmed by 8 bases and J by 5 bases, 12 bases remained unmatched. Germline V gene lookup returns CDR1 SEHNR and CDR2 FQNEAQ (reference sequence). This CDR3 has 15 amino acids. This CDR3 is CASRPASSGSHEQYF. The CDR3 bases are TGTGCCAGCCGCCCCGCCTCTAGCGGGAGCCACGAGCAGTACTTC.

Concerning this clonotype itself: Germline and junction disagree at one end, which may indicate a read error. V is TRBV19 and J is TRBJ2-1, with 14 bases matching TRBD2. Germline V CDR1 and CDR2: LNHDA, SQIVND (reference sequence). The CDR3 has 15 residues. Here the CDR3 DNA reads TGTGCCGGTAGCCCTCTCGGGACTAGCGGGAGTTGGCAGTTCTTC. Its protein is CAGSPLGTSGSWQFF.

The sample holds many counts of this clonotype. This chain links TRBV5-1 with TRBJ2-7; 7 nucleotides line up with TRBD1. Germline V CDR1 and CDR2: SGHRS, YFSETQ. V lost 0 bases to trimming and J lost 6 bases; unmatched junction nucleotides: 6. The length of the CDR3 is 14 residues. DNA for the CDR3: TGCGCCAGCAGCTTGGTGATAGGGGGCATCGAGCAGTACTTC. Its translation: CASSLVIGGIEQYF.

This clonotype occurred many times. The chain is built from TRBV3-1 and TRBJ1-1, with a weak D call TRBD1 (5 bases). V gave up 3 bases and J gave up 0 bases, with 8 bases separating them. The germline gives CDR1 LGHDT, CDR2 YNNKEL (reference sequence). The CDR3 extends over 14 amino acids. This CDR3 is CASSQGGMNTEAFF. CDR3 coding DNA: TGTGCCAGCAGCCAGGGGGGAATGAACACTGAAGCTTTCTTT.

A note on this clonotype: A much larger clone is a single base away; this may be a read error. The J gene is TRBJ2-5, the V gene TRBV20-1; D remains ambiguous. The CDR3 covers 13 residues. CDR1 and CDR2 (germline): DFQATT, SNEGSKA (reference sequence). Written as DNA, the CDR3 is TGCAGTGCTAGAGATCCCCACCAAGAGACCCTGTACTTC. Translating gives CSARDPHQETLYF.

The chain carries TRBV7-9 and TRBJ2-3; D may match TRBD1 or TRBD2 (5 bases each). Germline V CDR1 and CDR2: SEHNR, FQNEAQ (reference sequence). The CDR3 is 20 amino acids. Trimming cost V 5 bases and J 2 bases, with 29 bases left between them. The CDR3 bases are TGTGCCAGCAGCGACCGGGACCTCAATAACCCCAAAATCATCACAGATACGCAGTATTTT. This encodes CASSDRDLNNPKIITDTQYF. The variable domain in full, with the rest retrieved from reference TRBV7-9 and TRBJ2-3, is DTGVSQNPRHKITKRGQNVTFRCDPISEHNRLYWYRQTLGQGPEFLTYFQNEAQLEKSRLLSDRFSAERPKGSFSTLEIQRTEQGDSAMYLCASSDRDLNNPKIITDTQYFGPGTRLTVL.

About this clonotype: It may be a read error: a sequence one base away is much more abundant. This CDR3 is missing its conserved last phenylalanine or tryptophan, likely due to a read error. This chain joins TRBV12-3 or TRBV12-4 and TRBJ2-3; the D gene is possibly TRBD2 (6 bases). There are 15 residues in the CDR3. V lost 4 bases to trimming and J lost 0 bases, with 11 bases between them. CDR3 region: CASSYRGSSTDTQYY. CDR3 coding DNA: TGTGCCAGCAGTTATCGGGGGTCTAGCACAGATACGCAGTATTAT.

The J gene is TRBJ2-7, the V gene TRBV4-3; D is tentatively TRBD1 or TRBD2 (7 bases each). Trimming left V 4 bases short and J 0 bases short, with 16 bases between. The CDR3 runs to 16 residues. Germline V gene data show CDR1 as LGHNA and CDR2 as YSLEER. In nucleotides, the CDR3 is TGCGCCAGCAGCCCCTCTGCGGGGGACAGCTCCTACGAGCAGTACTTC. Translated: CASSPSAGDSSYEQYF.

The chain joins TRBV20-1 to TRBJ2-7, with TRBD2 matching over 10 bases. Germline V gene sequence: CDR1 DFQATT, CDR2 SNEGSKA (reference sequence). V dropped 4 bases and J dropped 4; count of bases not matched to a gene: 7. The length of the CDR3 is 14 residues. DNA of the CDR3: TGCAGTGCTACTGGGACTAGCGTTTTGTACGAGCAGTACTTC. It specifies CSATGTSVLYEQYF.

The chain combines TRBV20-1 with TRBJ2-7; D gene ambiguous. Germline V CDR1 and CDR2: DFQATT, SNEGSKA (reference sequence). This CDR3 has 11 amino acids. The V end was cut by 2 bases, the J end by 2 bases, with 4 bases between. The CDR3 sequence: CSARHPYEQYF. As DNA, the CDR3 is TGCAGTGCTAGACACCCCTACGAGCAGTACTTC.

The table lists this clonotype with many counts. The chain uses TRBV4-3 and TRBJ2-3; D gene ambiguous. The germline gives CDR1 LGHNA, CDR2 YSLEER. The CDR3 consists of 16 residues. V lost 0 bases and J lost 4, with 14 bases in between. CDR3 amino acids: CASSQEGGFRADTQYF. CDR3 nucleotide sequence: TGCGCCAGCAGCCAAGAGGGCGGATTTCGAGCAGATACGCAGTATTTT.